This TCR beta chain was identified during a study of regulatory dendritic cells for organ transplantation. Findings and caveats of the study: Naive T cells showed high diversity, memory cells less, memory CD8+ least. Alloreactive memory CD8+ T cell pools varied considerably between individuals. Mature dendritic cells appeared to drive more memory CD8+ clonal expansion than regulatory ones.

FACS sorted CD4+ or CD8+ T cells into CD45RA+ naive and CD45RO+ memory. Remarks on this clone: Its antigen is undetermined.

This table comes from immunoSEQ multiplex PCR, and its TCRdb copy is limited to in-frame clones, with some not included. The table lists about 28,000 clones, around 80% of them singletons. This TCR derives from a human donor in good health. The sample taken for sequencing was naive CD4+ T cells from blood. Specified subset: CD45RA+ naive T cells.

The chain's CDR3 is CASSAEGASNQPQHF. The CDR3 coding sequence is TGTGCCAGCAGCGCGGAGGGGGCGAGCAATCAGCCCCAGCATTTT. V usage is TRBV9 and J usage is TRBJ1-5; 7 bases fit TRBD1. CDR3 length: 15 residues. Looked up from germline, CDR1 is SGDLS and CDR2 is YYNGEE. Germline trimming cut 3 bases from V and 1 base from J; bases unmatched to any gene: 4.